This is a list of T cell receptor beta chains from one sample in a study of vaccination effects on CD4 cells after COVID-19. Clones were sequenced by immunoSEQ multiplex PCR, and TCRdb holds only the in-frame ones, with some missing. The profile shows about 26,000 clones, around 82% of them singletons. Their cognate antigens are unknown. Sequences were derived from CD4+ T cells from PBMCs cultured with HCoV-NL63 spike peptides, sampled before COVID-19 vaccination. Receptor source: a human donor who had a prior SARS-CoV-2 infection. CDR3s include the opening cysteine and the closing phenylalanine or tryptophan. D genes are given only for firm matches. Clone size is given for some rows only: seen once, a few or many times, or a class if the clone is expanded.

>TRBJ1-1|TRBV12-3/TRBV12-4|-|-
TGTGCCAGCAGTCCAATCTACACTGAAGCTTTCTTT
CASSPIYTEAFF
>TRBJ1-1|TRBV7-3|-|-
TGTGCCAGCAGCTTAAATGCAAGGGGGAACACTGAAGCTTTCTTT
CASSLNARGNTEAFF
>TRBJ2-7|TRBV28|TRBD1|-
TGTGCCAGCAGTTTATGGGGACAGGGGGGGTCCTACGAGCAGTACTTC
CASSLWGQGGSYEQYF
>TRBJ2-3|TRBV5-4|TRBD2|-
TGTGCCAGCGAACCCGGGGGGAGGAATCGGCTGAATACGCAGTATTTT
CASEPGGRNRLNTQYF
>TRBJ1-6|TRBV5-4|-|-
TGTGCCAGCAGCTTGGCCGCAGGGCATAATTCACCCCTCCACTTT
CASSLAAGHNSPLHF
>TRBJ2-1|TRBV7-3|TRBD2|-
TGTGCCAGCAGCTTCCCTCGGACTAGCGGGGGGTACAATGAGCAGTTCTTC
CASSFPRTSGGYNEQFF
>TRBJ1-1|TRBV5-1|-|-
TGCGCCAGCAGCCGTGGGGGATCAATGAACACTGAAGCTTTCTTT
CASSRGGSMNTEAFF
>TRBJ2-1|TRBV2|-|once
TGTGCCAGCAGTGATACTTTTTACGGATCCTACAATGAGCAGTTCTTC
CASSDTFYGSYNEQFF
>TRBJ1-1|TRBV7-9|-|-
TGTGCCAGCAGCTTATTTGGGAGTACTGAAGCTTTCTTT
CASSLFGSTEAFF
>TRBJ2-2|TRBV5-1|TRBD2|-
TGCGCCAGCAGCCGCCGGACTAGCGGGGAGTCAGAAGGCGGGGAGCTGTTTTTT
CASSRRTSGESEGGELFF
>TRBJ1-5|TRBV5-1|TRBD1|-
TGCGCCAGCAGAGTTGAACAGGGGCAGCCCCAGCATTTT
CASRVEQGQPQHF
>TRBJ2-2|TRBV24-1|-|-
TGTGCCACCAGTGATCGAGGGGGGACCGGGGAGCTGTTTTTT
CATSDRGGTGELFF
>TRBJ1-2|TRBV19|-|medium-sized
TGTGCCAGTAGTATAGCACCCCAGACAGCTAACTATGGCTACACCTTC
CASSIAPQTANYGYTF
>TRBJ2-7|TRBV20-1|-|few
TGCAGTGCTGGGAACCCCAGACTGCAGTACTTC
CSAGNPRLQYF
>TRBJ2-4|TRBV6-5|-|-
TGTGCCAGCAGCCCGATGTATGGGAACATTCAGTACTTC
CASSPMYGNIQYF
>TRBJ1-1|TRBV12-3/TRBV12-4|-|-
TGTGCCAGCAGTTTAGCTGTGGACACTGAAGCTTTCTTT
CASSLAVDTEAFF
>TRBJ2-7|TRBV6-6|-|-
TGTGCCAGCAGTTACAGGGGGGGGGAGCAGTACTTC
CASSYRGGEQYF
>TRBJ2-3|TRBV5-1|-|-
TGCGCCAGCAGCTTGGGGGTTGAATTAGCGGCTAGCACAGATACGCAGTATTTT
CASSLGVELAASTDTQYF
>TRBJ2-1|TRBV18|-|-
TGTGCCAGCTCACCACCGGCTGATGCCTACAATGAGCAGTTCTTC
CASSPPADAYNEQFF
>TRBJ2-1|TRBV4-3|-|-
TGCGCCAGCAGCCGACCACCAACAGGCGACCCCGACAATGAGCAGTTCTTC
CASSRPPTGDPDNEQFF
>TRBJ2-5|TRBV11-1|TRBD2|-
TGTGCCAGCACGGTCGAGCGGGATACAAAGACCCAGTACTTC
CASTVERDTKTQYF
>TRBJ2-1|TRBV6-2/TRBV6-3|TRBD2|-
TGTGCCAGCAGTCGCCTAGCGGGAGATCTACATGAGCAGTTCTTC
CASSRLAGDLHEQFF
>TRBJ2-3|TRBV11-1|-|medium-sized
TGTGCCAGCACACGTCAGGTGGGAGGCACAGATACGCAGTATTTT
CASTRQVGGTDTQYF
>TRBJ2-5|TRBV7-2|TRBD2|-
TGTGCCAGCAGCTTAGGGTCCCTAGCGGGCCAAGAGACCCAGTACTTC
CASSLGSLAGQETQYF
>TRBJ2-7|TRBV7-2|-|-
TGTGCCAGCAGCTTAAGCGCCCTTTTCTACGAGCAGTACTTC
CASSLSALFYEQYF
>TRBJ1-1|TRBV6-2/TRBV6-3|-|-
TGTGCCAGCAGTTATGACCGACGCATCATGAACACTGAAGCTTTCTTT
CASSYDRRIMNTEAFF
>TRBJ2-7|TRBV6-2/TRBV6-3|-|once
TGTGCCAGCAGTTACTTTTTTCGGGTTAGCTCCTACGAGCAGTACTTC
CASSYFFRVSSYEQYF
>TRBJ2-5|TRBV29-1|TRBD1|once
TGCAGCGGCCTGACAGGGGGTGAGGAGACCCAGTACTTC
CSGLTGGEETQYF
>TRBJ2-3|TRBV15|TRBD2|-
TGTGCCACCAGCAGAGCAGCGGGGGCGCAGTATTTT
CATSRAAGAQYF